The 11 T cell receptor beta chains in this list originate from one sample, sequenced in a study of T-cell memory formation after mild COVID-19. TCRdb re-derived calls from the 5' RACE reads in MiXCR, one entry per CDR3 protein. The sample records roughly 100,000 distinct CDR3 sequences, about a sixth being singletons. Sequencing was carried out using PBMCs or a T cell subset sorted from them (not recorded which). Receptors originate from an adult woman who had mild COVID-19 (a few samples of this study predate the infection). Cell type and time point are not known.

This chain uses TRBV24-1 with TRBJ2-1, with D perhaps TRBD2 (6 bases). V was cut by 1 base and J by 8 bases, with 11 bases left in between. The CDR3 length is 14 residues. The V gene's germline CDR1 is KGHDR and CDR2 SFDVKD. The CDR3 nucleotides are TGTGCCACCAGTGATTTCGGGGGAGAAGATGAGCAGTTCTTC. Amino acid sequence: CATSDFGGEDEQFF.

This clonotype has only a few counts. This sequence joins TRBV29-1 and TRBJ2-5; 7 bases are a match to TRBD1. Germline V gene data show CDR1 as SQVTM and CDR2 as ANQGSEA. The CDR3 runs to 14 residues. Trimming removed 6 bases from V and 3 bases from J; junction bases left unmatched: 10. The CDR3 DNA follows: TGCAGCGTCAAACGCCGGGACAGCAAAGAGACCCAGTACTTC. This translates into CSVKRRDSKETQYF.

V gene TRBV20-1 combines with J gene TRBJ2-1; D uncertain. The length of the CDR3 is 13 residues. Germline CDR1 DFQATT, CDR2 SNEGSKA (reference sequence). V was cut by 0 bases and J by 0 bases, with 3 bases left in between. CDR3 residues: CSARESSYNEQFF. The CDR3 DNA reads TGCAGTGCTAGAGAGAGCTCCTACAATGAGCAGTTCTTC.

This clonotype was counted a few times. The genes are TRBV20-1 and TRBJ2-3; D is unresolved. This CDR3 contains 12 residues. From germline, CDR1 is DFQATT and CDR2 SNEGSKA (reference sequence). The V and J ends lost 0 bases and 10 bases respectively, with 11 bases between them. The CDR3 reads CSARDQDRSQYF. CDR3 nucleotides: TGCAGTGCTAGAGATCAGGACCGGTCGCAGTATTTT.

This sequence joins TRBV29-1 and TRBJ2-3, with TRBD2 matching 7 bases. After removal of 7 bases from V and 2 bases from J, the junction contained 6 bases not matched to a gene. The CDR3 consists of 13 residues. The germline CDR1 and CDR2 sequences are SQVTM and ANQGSEA. CDR3 amino acids: CSGERGVTDTQYF. CDR3 in DNA: TGCAGCGGGGAGCGGGGTGTCACAGATACGCAGTATTTT.

This clonotype was recorded a few times. V usage is TRBV2 and J usage is TRBJ1-1; perhaps TRBD1 as D (5 bases). The ends were cut back, 4 bases at V and 4 bases at J, with 13 bases in the middle. CDR3 length: 14 amino acids. Germline V gene lookup returns CDR1 SNHLY and CDR2 FYNNEI. The CDR3: CASSVRQGGTEAFF. In DNA form, the CDR3 reads TGTGCCAGCAGTGTGAGGCAGGGAGGCACTGAAGCTTTCTTT.

The chain carries TRBV30 and TRBJ1-1; D gene unclear. V gave up 4 bases and J gave up 4 bases, with 10 bases separating them. This CDR3 is built from 12 residues. Germline CDR1 reads GTSNPN; CDR2 reads SVGIG (reference sequence). The CDR3 region has the DNA TGTGCCTGGATCGACATTAGCACTGAAGCTTTCTTT. It is translated as CAWIDISTEAFF.

V and J are TRBV11-3 and TRBJ2-7; TRBD1 or TRBD2 may be the D gene (5 bases each). The CDR3 runs to 14 residues. Trimming left V 5 bases short and J 0 bases short, with 11 bases between. Germline CDR1 reads SGHNT; CDR2 reads YENEEA. The DNA for the CDR3 is TGTGCCAGCAGCACCCGGGACGGCTCCTACGAGCAGTACTTC. This codes for CASSTRDGSYEQYF.

The J gene is TRBJ2-2, the V gene TRBV4-1; 8 bases fit TRBD2. Trimming removed 3 bases from V and 6 bases from J; junction bases left unmatched: 3. Germline CDR1 and CDR2: MGHRA and YSYEKL. The CDR3 has 14 amino acids. This CDR3 reads CASSHQGLAGELFF. The CDR3 region has the DNA TGCGCCAGCAGCCACCAGGGACTAGCCGGGGAGCTGTTTTTT.

This clonotype has just a few counts. The chain is built from TRBV10-3 and TRBJ2-1; D remains ambiguous. The length of the CDR3 is 15 residues. Germline V lookup: CDR1 ENHRY, CDR2 SYGVKD. V lost 3 bases and J 0 bases, leaving 9 bases between the germline ends. CDR3 loop: CAISEKESSYNEQFF. The CDR3 bases are TGTGCCATCAGTGAAAAGGAGAGCTCCTACAATGAGCAGTTCTTC.

This clonotype occurred a few times. V and J are TRBV4-1 and TRBJ2-1; D gene uncertain. CDR1 is MGHRA and CDR2 is YSYEKL in the germline V gene. Deletions cut 3 bases from V and 0 bases from J, with 12 bases between. The CDR3 totals 16 residues. The CDR3 sequence is CASSHETPSSYNEQFF. CDR3 nucleotide sequence: TGCGCCAGCAGCCATGAGACACCGAGCTCCTACAATGAGCAGTTCTTC.